This T cell receptor beta chain was sequenced in a study of human T cells and chemical hapten exposure. Study as a whole: A 2 cm by 2 cm inner upper arm patch received 2% DPC for sensitization.

This clonotype was observed a handful of times. As yet, its antigen is unknown. TCRdb recomputed calls from the RACE reads with MiXCR, one row per CDR3 protein. The table has some 84,000 distinct CDR3 sequences, approximately 11% seen once. The CDR3 runs 15 residues. V was cut by 5 bases and J by 1 base, with 12 bases left in between. Germline-derived CDR1 and CDR2 are SGHTA and FQGNSA. Time point in this sample: patch test 3, about 24 weeks after DPC sensitization. The treatment is: therapeutic diphenylcyclopropenone sensitization with weekly scalp DPC. Study observations and caveats: Versus controls, significantly more large CDR3 similarity clusters arose from expanded TCRs.

The clonotype was recovered from a woman in her 50s with alopecia areata. Some clones in this sample may be carry-over from other donors' samples. This chain uses TRBV7-2 with TRBJ2-1; maybe TRBD1 (6 bases). The sequenced sample was whole blood, obtained in connection with sensitization to the hapten diphenylcyclopropenone (DPC). Written as DNA, the CDR3 is TGTGCCAGCAGCCCAGAGGGACAATCCTACAATGAGCAGTTCTTC. This codes for CASSPEGQSYNEQFF.